Shown below are 6 T cell receptor beta chains from a single sample sequenced in a study of shared clonotypes between healthy human individuals. Clones were sequenced by immunoSEQ multiplex PCR, and TCRdb holds only the in-frame ones, with some missing. The sample lists about 670,000 clones; roughly 70% were seen once. Sequencing used memory CD4+ T cells sorted from blood. Noted subset: CD45RA-negative fraction. These receptors were obtained from a woman under 40 in good health.

The chain links TRBV30 to TRBJ2-1; 11 bases fit TRBD2. This CDR3 spans 14 amino acids. The germline V gene encodes CDR1 GTSNPN and CDR2 SVGIG (reference sequence). The J segment lost 5 bases and the V segment lost 4 bases, leaving 4 bases of the junction unmatched. This chain's CDR3 is CAWTGTSGNNEQFF. CDR3 DNA: TGTGCCTGGACCGGGACTAGCGGTAACAATGAGCAGTTCTTC. Full variable domain (outside the CDR3, taken from reference TRBV30 and TRBJ2-1): SQTIHQWPATLVQPVGSPLSLECTVEGTSNPNLYWYRQAAGRGLQLLFYSVGIGQISSEVPQNLSASRPQDRQFILSSKKLLLSDSGFYLCAWTGTSGNNEQFFGPGTRLTVL.

V gene TRBV7-2 combines with J gene TRBJ1-2; possibly TRBD1 for D (6 bases). Deletions cut 1 base from V and 4 bases from J, with 13 bases between. The CDR3 consists of 15 residues. Germline loops: CDR1 SGHTA, CDR2 FQGNSA. The CDR3 DNA follows: TGTGCCAGCAGCTTAGATCAGGGGTTGCCCTATGGCTACACCTTC. It codes for CASSLDQGLPYGYTF.

The chain carries TRBV9 and TRBJ2-5; TRBD1 agrees at 7 bases. Germline loops: CDR1 SGDLS, CDR2 YYNGEE. V trimming: 0 bases; J trimming: 5 bases; junction bases outside the gene matches: 4. The CDR3 consists of 14 residues. The chain's CDR3 is CASSVGDRGETQYF. CDR3 coding DNA: TGTGCCAGCAGCGTAGGGGACAGAGGTGAGACCCAGTACTTC. The full variable domain, rest sourced from reference TRBV9 and TRBJ2-5, is DSGVTQTPKHLITATGQRVTLRCSPRSGDLSVYWYQQSLDQGLQFLIQYYNGEERAKGNILERFSAQQFPDLHSELNLSSLELGDSALYFCASSVGDRGETQYFGPGTRLLVL.

This clone was counted only a few times. The rearrangement uses TRBV6-1 and TRBJ2-5; TRBD2 agrees at 11 bases. The CDR3 covers 14 residues. Germline V gene lookup returns CDR1 MNHNS and CDR2 SASEGT. The V gene end was trimmed by 5 bases and the J gene end by 4 bases; junction bases not matched to a gene: 3. Written as DNA, the CDR3 is TGTGCCAGCAGTATGACTAGCGGGATAGAGACCCAGTACTTC. This codes for CASSMTSGIETQYF.

This clone was picked up a small number of times. The chain couples TRBV30 to TRBJ1-5; D gene ambiguous. V lost 2 bases, J lost 4 bases, and 18 bases lay in between. Germline V lookup: CDR1 GTSNPN, CDR2 SVGIG (reference sequence). The CDR3 is 16 amino acids. CDR3 bases: TGTGCCTGGAGTCCACTGCGGGGTCTCGGGAATCAGCCCCAGCATTTT. This translates into CAWSPLRGLGNQPQHF.

Note on this clone: This may come from a read error, since a much larger clone is one base off. This specimen includes other DNA sequences encoding the same CDR3. This sequence joins TRBV4-2 and TRBJ2-7; 7 positions match TRBD2. CDR1 and CDR2 (germline): LGHNA, YNFKEQ. This CDR3 contains 15 residues. J was trimmed by 4 bases and V by 1 base; bases with no gene match: 7. The DNA for the CDR3 is TGTGCCAGCAGCCAAGGGCTAGCGGAAACTTACGAGCAGTACTTC. Residues: CASSQGLAETYEQYF.